This T cell receptor (beta chain) derives from a study of T-cell memory formation after mild COVID-19. One entry per CDR3 protein, called by TCRdb with MiXCR from the 5' RACE reads. The sample contains 250,000 to 350,000 distinct CDR3 sequences, approximately 19% of which appear only once. The study's findings and limits: For contracting clones, CD4+ ones sat mainly in CM and EM, CD8+ in EMRA.

V lost 3 bases, J lost 3 bases, and 14 bases lay in between. Germline V gene lookup returns CDR1 SGHAT and CDR2 FQNNGV. CDR3 length: 15 residues. A note on this clonotype: Its antigen is unidentified.

V and J are TRBV11-2 and TRBJ1-1; D unresolved. Sequencing was carried out using PBMCs or a T cell subset sorted from them (not recorded which). This TCR was recovered from a man aged 18 to 30 who had mild COVID-19 (a few samples of this study predate the infection). Cell type and time point are not known. CDR3 protein: CASSFNPAGYTEAFF. The DNA of the CDR3 is TGTGCCAGCAGCTTTAACCCAGCGGGGTACACTGAAGCTTTCTTT.